This T cell receptor beta chain is drawn from a study of CD8+ T cells in alopecia areata (dated by TCRdb to 2017 to 2018). About the investigation overall: High-throughput TCRbeta sequencing was used to examine T cell clonal expansion in alopecia areata in both the C3H/HeJ mouse model and human patients. On the human side, TCRbeta sequencing was run on scalp tissue and on sorted CD4+ and CD8+ peripheral blood T cells from healthy controls and from alopecia areata patients with either patchy or totalis/universalis disease. Clonality in the scalp was compared among normal scalp (n=4), patchy alopecia areata scalp (n=8), and alopecia totalis/universalis scalp (n=8). RNA was obtained with the PAXgene miRNA kit for fixed scalp, the miRNeasy kit for PBMCs, and the RNeasy kit for mouse skin. TCRbeta CDR3 regions were amplified by immunoSEQ multiplex PCR with 35 Vbeta forward and 13 Jbeta reverse primers.

On this clone itself: Its antigen is currently not known. There are no base qualities to consult, and no much larger clone falls within one base.

Libraries were built with the immunoSEQ multiplex PCR assay. To provide template for TCR sequencing, every sample had RNA extracted and reverse transcribed into cDNA. SuperScript III was used for first-strand cDNA synthesis, primed with a 2:1 mix of oligo-dT and random hexamers. A synthetic immune receptor repertoire was used to measure amplification bias, and any remaining bias was corrected computationally. The original pipeline was this. After raw reads were preprocessed to remove errors, the CDR3 was defined following IMGT conventions as running from the conserved cysteine to phenylalanine. To get clonality, Shannon entropy was normalized by log2 of the number of productive unique TCRs and the result was subtracted from 1. CD4 or CD8 identity of scalp clones was inferred by cross-referencing scalp TCRbeta sequences with sorted blood CD4 and CD8 repertoires. What TCRdb holds here is the immuneACCESS table cut down to in-frame rearrangements. Part of the clones is not present; checked against another copy, under half of the missing clones reflect an unresolved V gene, and the others are unexplained. Clonal size and the V and J genes are those of that table, whereas D and trimming came from the DNA. Across this sample there are approximately 82,000 clones, with roughly 51% seen only once. Of the sample, around 5% falls within the top ten clones.

As encoded in the germline V gene (reference sequence), CDR1 is SEHNR while CDR2 is FQNEAQ. Taken from cysteine to phenylalanine, the CDR3 has 12 residues. The DNA shown is the 36-base CDR3, in frame from base 1. Trimming at the junction amounts to 9 bases on V and 3 bases on J, and the germline ends lie 12 bases apart. Lesional scalp punch biopsies and peripheral blood were obtained from alopecia areata patients. PBMCs were isolated by density centrifugation and stained for CD3, CD4 and CD8, and CD4+ and CD8+ T cells were sorted on a FACSAria. Alopecia areata patients who were not treated were recruited through a multicenter biomarker study. For roughly five biomarker-study patients, blood CD8+ T cells were further sorted into NKG2D-low and NKG2D-high fractions. Study-level results and caveats: Lesional scalp, especially in alopecia totalis/universalis, showed higher clonality and more expanded CD8+ clones than normal scalp, suggesting antigenic drive. Scalp TCR repertoire analysis is complicated because resident alphabeta T cells in normal human skin are also sequenced, whereas mouse skin is dominated by gammadelta T cells. Shared TCR sequences between patients were less evident than in mice, which may be partly attributable to HLA diversity in the patient population.

Sample: NKG2D-high CD8+ T cells sorted from blood. Reading the label with the study, this specimen's cell subset or site is: sorted CD8+ NKG2D-high blood T cells. The chain is encoded by TRBV7-9 joined to TRBJ2-7, with a tentative D gene TRBD2 over 6 matching bases. This clonotype was obtained from a human donor with alopecia areata. The CDR3 reads CASTGTYYEQYF. The DNA is TGTGCCAGTACCGGGACTTACTACGAGCAGTACTTC.